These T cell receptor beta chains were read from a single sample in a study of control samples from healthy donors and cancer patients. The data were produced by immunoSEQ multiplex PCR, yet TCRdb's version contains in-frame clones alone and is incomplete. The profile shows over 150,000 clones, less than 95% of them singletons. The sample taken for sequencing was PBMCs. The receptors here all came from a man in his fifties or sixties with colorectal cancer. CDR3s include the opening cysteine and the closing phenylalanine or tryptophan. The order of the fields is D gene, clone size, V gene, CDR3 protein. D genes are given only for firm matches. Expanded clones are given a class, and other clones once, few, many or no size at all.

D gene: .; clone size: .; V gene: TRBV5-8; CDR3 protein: CASSRTGFVGTEAFF
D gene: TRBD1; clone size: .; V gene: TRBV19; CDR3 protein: CASKTQGAGYNEQFF
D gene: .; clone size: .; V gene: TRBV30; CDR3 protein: CAWSGGGETQYF
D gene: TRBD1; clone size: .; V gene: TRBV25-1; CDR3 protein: CASVPETGVSGGTEAFF
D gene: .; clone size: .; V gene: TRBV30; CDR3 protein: CAWSLSLGGEKLFF
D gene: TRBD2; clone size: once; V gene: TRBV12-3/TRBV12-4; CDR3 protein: CASSLASGGEQYF
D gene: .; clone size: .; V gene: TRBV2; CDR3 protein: CASKQNAVNTGELFF
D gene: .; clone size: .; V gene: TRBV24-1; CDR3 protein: CATSDSRKNYGYTF
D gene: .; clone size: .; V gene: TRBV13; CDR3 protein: CASSLGLLQNEAFF
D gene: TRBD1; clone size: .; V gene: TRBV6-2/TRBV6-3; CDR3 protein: CASSDPGQVLYEQYF
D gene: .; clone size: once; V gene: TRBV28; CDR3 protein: CASSSPGLINQPQHF
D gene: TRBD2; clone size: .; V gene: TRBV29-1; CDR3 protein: CSVAGTSGGVDEQFF
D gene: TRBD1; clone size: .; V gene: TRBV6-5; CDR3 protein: CASSPQGVYGYTF
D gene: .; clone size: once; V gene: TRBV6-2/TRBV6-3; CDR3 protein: CASSYSTVNSPLHF
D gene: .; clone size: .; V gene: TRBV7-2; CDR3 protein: CASSSRTISGNTIYF
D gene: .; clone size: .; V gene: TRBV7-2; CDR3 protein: CASSSSGSDTQYF
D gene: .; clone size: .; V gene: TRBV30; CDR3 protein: CAWSARFQGGANYGYTF
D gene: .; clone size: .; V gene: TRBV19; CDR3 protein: CASSIQQGDLFF
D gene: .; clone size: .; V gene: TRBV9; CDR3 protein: CASSPGFRSGEQYF
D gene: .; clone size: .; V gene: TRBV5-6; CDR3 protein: CASSLRDGNQPQHF
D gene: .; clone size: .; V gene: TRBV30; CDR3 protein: CAWSKGGVADTQYF
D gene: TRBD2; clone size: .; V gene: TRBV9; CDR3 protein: CASSSGLAGAYEQYF
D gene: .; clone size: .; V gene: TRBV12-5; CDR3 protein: CASGLVLGRNYGYTF
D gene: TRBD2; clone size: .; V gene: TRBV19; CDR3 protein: CASSIRGGANNEQFF